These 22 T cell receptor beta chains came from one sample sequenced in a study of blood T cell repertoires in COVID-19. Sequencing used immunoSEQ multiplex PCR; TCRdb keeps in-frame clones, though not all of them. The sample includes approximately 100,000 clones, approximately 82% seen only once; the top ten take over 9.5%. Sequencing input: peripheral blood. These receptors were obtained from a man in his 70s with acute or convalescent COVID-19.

The chain's CDR3 is CASTQRLAGVQQYF. The CDR3 bases are TGTGCCAGCACCCAGCGGCTAGCGGGAGTCCAGCAGTACTTC. The chain recombines TRBV6-5 with TRBJ2-7; 10 bases map to TRBD2. There are 14 residues in the CDR3. The V gene's germline CDR1 is MNHEY and CDR2 SVGAGI. Trimming at V came to 7 bases and at J to 8 bases, leaving 11 bases not matched to a gene.

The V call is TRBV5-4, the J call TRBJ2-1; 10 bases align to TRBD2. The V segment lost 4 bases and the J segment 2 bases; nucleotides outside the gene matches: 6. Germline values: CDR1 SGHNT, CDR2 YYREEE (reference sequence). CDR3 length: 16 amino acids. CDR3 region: CASSRSGGLTYNEQFF. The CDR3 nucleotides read TGTGCCAGCAGCCGTAGCGGGGGGTTAACCTACAATGAGCAGTTCTTC.

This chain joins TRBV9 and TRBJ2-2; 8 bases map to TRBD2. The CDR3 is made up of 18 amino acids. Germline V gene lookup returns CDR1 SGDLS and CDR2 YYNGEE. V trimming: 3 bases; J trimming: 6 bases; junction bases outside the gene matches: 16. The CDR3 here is CASSATLGAGGVAGELFF. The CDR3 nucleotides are TGTGCCAGCAGCGCAACCCTTGGGGCGGGGGGAGTCGCCGGGGAGCTGTTTTTT. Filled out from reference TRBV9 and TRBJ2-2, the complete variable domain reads DSGVTQTPKHLITATGQRVTLRCSPRSGDLSVYWYQQSLDQGLQFLIQYYNGEERAKGNILERFSAQQFPDLHSELNLSSLELGDSALYFCASSATLGAGGVAGELFFGEGSRLTVL.

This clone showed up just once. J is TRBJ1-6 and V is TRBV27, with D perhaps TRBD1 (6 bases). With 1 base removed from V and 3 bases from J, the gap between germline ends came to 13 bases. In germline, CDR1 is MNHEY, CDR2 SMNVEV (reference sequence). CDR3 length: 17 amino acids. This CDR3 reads CASSLFPGAYYNSPLHF. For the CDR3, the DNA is TGTGCCAGCAGTTTATTTCCAGGGGCCTACTATAATTCACCCCTCCACTTT.

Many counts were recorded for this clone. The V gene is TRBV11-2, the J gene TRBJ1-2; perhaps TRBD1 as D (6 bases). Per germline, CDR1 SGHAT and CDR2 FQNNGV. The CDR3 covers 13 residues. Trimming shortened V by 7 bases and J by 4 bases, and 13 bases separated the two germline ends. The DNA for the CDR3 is TGTGCCAGCACTCAGGGGCAGGGCTATGGCTACACCTTC. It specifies CASTQGQGYGYTF. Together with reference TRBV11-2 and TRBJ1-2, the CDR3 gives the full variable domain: EAGVAQSPRYKIIEKRQSVAFWCNPISGHATLYWYQQILGQGPKLLIQFQNNGVVDDSQLPKDRFSAERLKGVDSTLKIQPAKLEDSAVYLCASTQGQGYGYTFGSGTRLTVV.

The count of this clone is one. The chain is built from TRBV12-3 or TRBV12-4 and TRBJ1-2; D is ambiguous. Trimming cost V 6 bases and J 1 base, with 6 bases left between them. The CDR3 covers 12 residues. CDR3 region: CASSQVNYGYTF. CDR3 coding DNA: TGTGCCAGCAGCCAGGTTAACTATGGCTACACCTTC.

CDR3 nucleotides: TGTGCCAGCAGTGGGACACACTCGGGCGAGCAGTACTTC. The encoded protein is CASSGTHSGEQYF. The J gene is TRBJ2-7, the V gene TRBV12-3 or TRBV12-4, with TRBD1 as a possible D gene (6 bases). This CDR3 spans 13 amino acids. The V end lost 5 bases, the J end lost 6 bases, and 14 bases lay between the germline ends.

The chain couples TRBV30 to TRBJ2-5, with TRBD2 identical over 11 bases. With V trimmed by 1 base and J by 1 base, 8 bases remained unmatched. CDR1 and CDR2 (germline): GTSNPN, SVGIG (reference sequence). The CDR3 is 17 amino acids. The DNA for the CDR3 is TGTGCCTGGAGTGCCCCCTTGGGACTAGCGGCCCAAGAGACCCAGTACTTC. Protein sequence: CAWSAPLGLAAQETQYF.

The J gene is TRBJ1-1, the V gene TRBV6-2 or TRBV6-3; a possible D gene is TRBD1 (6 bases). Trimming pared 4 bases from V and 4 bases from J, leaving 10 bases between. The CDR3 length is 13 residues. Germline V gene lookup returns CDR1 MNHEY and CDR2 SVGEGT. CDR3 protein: CASSLQGGTEAFF. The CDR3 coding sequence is TGTGCCAGCAGTTTACAGGGCGGCACTGAAGCTTTCTTT.

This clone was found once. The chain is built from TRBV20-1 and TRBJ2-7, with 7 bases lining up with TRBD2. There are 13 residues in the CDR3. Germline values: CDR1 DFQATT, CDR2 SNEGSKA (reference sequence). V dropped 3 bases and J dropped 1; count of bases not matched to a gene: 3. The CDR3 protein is CSASSGGSYEQYF. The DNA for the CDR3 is TGCAGTGCTAGTTCCGGGGGGTCCTACGAGCAGTACTTC.

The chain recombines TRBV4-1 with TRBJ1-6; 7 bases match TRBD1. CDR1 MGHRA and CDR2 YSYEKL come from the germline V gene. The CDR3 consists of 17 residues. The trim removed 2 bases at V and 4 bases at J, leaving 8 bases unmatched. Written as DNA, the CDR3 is TGCGCCAGCAGCCAAATGGGACAGATTGATTATAATTCACCCCTCCACTTT. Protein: CASSQMGQIDYNSPLHF.

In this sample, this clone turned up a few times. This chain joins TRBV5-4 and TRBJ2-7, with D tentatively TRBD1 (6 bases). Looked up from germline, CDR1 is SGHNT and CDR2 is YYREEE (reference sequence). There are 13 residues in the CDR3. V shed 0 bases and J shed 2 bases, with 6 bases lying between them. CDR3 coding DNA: TGTGCCAGCAGCTTGGGGGGGCCCTACGAGCAGTACTTC. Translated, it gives CASSLGGPYEQYF.

The CDR3 nucleotides read TGTGCCAGCAGCTTAGTACTAGCGGGGGCCTACAATGAGCAGTTCTTC. Translating gives CASSLVLAGAYNEQFF. The J gene is TRBJ2-1, the V gene TRBV11-2, with 11 bases identical to TRBD2. There are 16 residues in the CDR3. Losses at the gene ends were 1 base for V and 2 bases for J; bases not matched to a gene: 1. Germline V gene sequence: CDR1 SGHAT, CDR2 FQNNGV.

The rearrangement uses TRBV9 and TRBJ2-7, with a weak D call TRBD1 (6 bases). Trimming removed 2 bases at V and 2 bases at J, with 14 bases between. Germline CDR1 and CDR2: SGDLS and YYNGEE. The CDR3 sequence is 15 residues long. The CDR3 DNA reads TGTGCCAGCAGCGTCGGGACATCCGAAACCTACGAGCAGTACTTC. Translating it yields CASSVGTSETYEQYF.

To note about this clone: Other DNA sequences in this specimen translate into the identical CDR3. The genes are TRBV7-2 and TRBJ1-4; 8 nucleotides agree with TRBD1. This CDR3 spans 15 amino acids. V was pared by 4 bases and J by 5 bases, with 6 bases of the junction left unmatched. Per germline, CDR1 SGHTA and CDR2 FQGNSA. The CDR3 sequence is CASSSRTGRNEKLFF. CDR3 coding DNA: TGTGCCAGCAGCTCGCGGACAGGGCGAAATGAAAAACTGTTTTTT.

CDR3 bases: TGTGCCAGCAGGAGGAGAGTGGAGGGAAATGAAAAACTGTTTTTT. This gives the protein CASRRRVEGNEKLFF. The chain carries TRBV2 and TRBJ1-4, with unresolved D. There are 15 residues in the CDR3. Germline V gene data show CDR1 as SNHLY and CDR2 as FYNNEI. V shed 6 bases and J shed 5 bases, with 16 bases lying between them.

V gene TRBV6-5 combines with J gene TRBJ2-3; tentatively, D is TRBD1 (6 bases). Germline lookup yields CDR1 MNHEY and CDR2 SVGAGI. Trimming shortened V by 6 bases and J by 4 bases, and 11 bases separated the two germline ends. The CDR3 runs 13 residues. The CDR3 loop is CASRQGGADTQYF. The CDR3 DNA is TGTGCCAGCAGACAGGGTGGGGCAGATACGCAGTATTTT.

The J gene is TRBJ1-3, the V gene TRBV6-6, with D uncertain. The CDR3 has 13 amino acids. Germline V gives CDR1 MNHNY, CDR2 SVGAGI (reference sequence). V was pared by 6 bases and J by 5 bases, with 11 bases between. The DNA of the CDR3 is TGTGCCAGCAGCCCCCTTTTCCGAAACACCATATATTTT. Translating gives CASSPLFRNTIYF.

The CDR3 region is CASSLAGVVGGTIYF. The CDR3 DNA is TGCGCCAGCAGCTTGGCAGGGGTAGTAGGTGGCACCATATATTTT. This rearrangement joins TRBV5-1 to TRBJ1-3, with a tentative D call TRBD1 (6 bases). V dropped 0 bases and J dropped 9 bases, with 16 bases sitting between them. CDR1 is SGHRS and CDR2 is YFSETQ in the germline V gene. This CDR3 comprises 15 residues.

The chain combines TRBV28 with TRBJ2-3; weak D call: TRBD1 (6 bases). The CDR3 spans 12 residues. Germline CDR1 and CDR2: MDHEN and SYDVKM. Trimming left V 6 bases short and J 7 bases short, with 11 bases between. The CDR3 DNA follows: TGTGCCAGCAGGCCTCAGGGGCATACGCAGTATTTT. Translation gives CASRPQGHTQYF. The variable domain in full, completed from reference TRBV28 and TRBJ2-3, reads DVKVTQSSRYLVKRTGEKVFLECVQDMDHENMFWYRQDPGLGLRLIYFSYDVKMKEKGDIPEGYSVSREKKERFSLILESASTNQTSMYLCASRPQGHTQYFGPGTRLTVL.

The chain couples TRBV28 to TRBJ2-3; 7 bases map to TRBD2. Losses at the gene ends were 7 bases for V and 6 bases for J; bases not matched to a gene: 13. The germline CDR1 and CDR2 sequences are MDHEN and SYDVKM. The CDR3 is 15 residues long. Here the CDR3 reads CASTKQTSWRDTQYF. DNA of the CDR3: TGTGCCAGCACCAAGCAGACTAGCTGGAGGGATACGCAGTATTTT.

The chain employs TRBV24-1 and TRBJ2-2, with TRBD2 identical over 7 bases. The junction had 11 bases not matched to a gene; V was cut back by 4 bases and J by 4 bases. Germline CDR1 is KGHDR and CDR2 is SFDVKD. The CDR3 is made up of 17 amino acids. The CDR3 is CATSDPRLAVSTGELFF. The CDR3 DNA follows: TGTGCCACCAGTGACCCGAGACTAGCAGTAAGCACCGGGGAGCTGTTTTTT.